Each of the 25 T cell receptor beta chains below was sequenced from the same sample in a study of T cell repertoires in cytomegalovirus infection. TCRdb re-called the reads with MiXCR, one entry per CDR3 protein. The sample shows approximately 250,000 distinct CDR3 sequences, approximately 13% of them seen only once. Sequences were obtained from PBMCs. Receptors were obtained from a human donor in good health (CMV status not recorded). Some clones in this sample may be carry-over from other donors' samples.

This clonotype was recorded many times. This chain links TRBV7-8 with TRBJ1-4; D unresolved. Germline CDR1 is SGHVS and CDR2 is FQNEAQ. V was trimmed by 1 base and J by 5 bases, leaving 8 bases between them. The CDR3 contains 14 residues. The CDR3 DNA is TGTGCCAGCAGCTTAGAGGATATCAATGAAAAACTGTTTTTT. Protein: CASSLEDINEKLFF.

The chain couples TRBV6-1 to TRBJ1-5; perhaps TRBD1 as D (5 bases). This CDR3 spans 15 amino acids. Germline CDR1 MNHNS, CDR2 SASEGT. V shed 3 bases and J shed 7 bases, with 16 bases lying between them. The CDR3 bases are TGTGCCAGCAGTGAGGGACTCCCCCAAGAACAGCCCCAGCATTTT. Its translation is CASSEGLPQEQPQHF.

This clonotype was detected many times. The V gene is TRBV7-9, the J gene TRBJ2-7, with 7 bases identical to TRBD1. Germline CDR1 and CDR2: SEHNR and FQNEAQ (reference sequence). J was trimmed by 3 bases and V by 7 bases; bases with no gene match: 12. The CDR3 is 15 residues long. This chain's CDR3 is CASTPPGQIVYEQYF. In nucleotides, the CDR3 is TGTGCCAGCACCCCACCGGGACAGATCGTCTACGAGCAGTACTTC.

V is TRBV6-2 or TRBV6-3 and J is TRBJ1-5; TRBD1 is a possible D gene (5 bases). Trimming cost V 2 bases and J 7 bases, with 9 bases left between them. The germline gives CDR1 MNHEY, CDR2 SVGEGT. The CDR3 length is 13 residues. The CDR3: CASSYVGQQPQHF. DNA of the CDR3: TGTGCCAGCAGTTACGTGGGGCAGCAGCCCCAGCATTTT.

The gene calls are TRBV6-1 and TRBJ1-5; D is uncertain. The V end lost 5 bases, the J end lost 4 bases, and 15 bases lay between the germline ends. Germline V CDR1 and CDR2: MNHNS, SASEGT. The CDR3 runs to 15 residues. Written as DNA, the CDR3 is TGTGCCAGCAGTCCCGCGGCCCTCCAGAATCAGCCCCAGCATTTT. Translating it yields CASSPAALQNQPQHF.

This rearrangement joins TRBV19 to TRBJ2-7, with D perhaps matching TRBD2 (5 bases). The CDR3 contains 14 residues. The germline gives CDR1 LNHDA, CDR2 SQIVND (reference sequence). The V end lost 1 base, the J end lost 2 bases, and 9 bases lay between the germline ends. The CDR3 here is CASSIVLEAYEQYF. DNA for the CDR3: TGTGCCAGTAGTATAGTACTAGAGGCCTACGAGCAGTACTTC.

The rearrangement joins TRBV19 to TRBJ1-1, with TRBD1 as a possible D gene (5 bases). V shed 5 bases and J shed 5 bases, with 18 bases lying between them. The CDR3 runs to 15 residues. CDR1 and CDR2 from the germline V gene are LNHDA and SQIVND (reference sequence). CDR3 region: CASSPGARGKTEAFF. The CDR3, as DNA: TGTGCCAGTAGTCCCGGGGCCCGAGGGAAGACTGAAGCTTTCTTT. Full variable domain (missing parts from reference TRBV19 and TRBJ1-1): DGGITQSPKYLFRKEGQNVTLSCEQNLNHDAMYWYRQDPGQGLRLIYYSQIVNDFQKGDIAEGYSVSREKKESFPLTVTSAQKNPTAFYLCASSPGARGKTEAFFGQGTRLTVV.

The table lists this clonotype with many counts. J is TRBJ2-1 and V is TRBV7-9; 11 bases align to TRBD2. The CDR3 length is 18 residues. In germline, CDR1 is SEHNR, CDR2 FQNEAQ (reference sequence). The ends lost 7 bases at V and 1 base at J; junction bases unmatched: 12. CDR3 coding DNA: TGTGCCAGCAACCTCCCCTCGGCTAGCGGGGGGTCCTACAATGAGCAGTTCTTC. It translates to CASNLPSASGGSYNEQFF.

The table lists this clonotype with many counts. This sequence joins TRBV12-3 or TRBV12-4 and TRBJ1-2, with unresolved D. Trimming stripped 4 bases from V and 0 bases from J, with 15 bases between. CDR3 length: 16 amino acids. The CDR3 bases are TGTGCCAGCAGTTACCGAGAGGGTCGTTCTAACTATGGCTACACCTTC. It specifies CASSYREGRSNYGYTF.

This clonotype was seen repeatedly, ten times or more. V and J are TRBV12-3 or TRBV12-4 and TRBJ2-7, with 10 positions matching TRBD2. The CDR3 runs 14 residues. V lost 7 bases and J lost 6; bases outside the gene matches: 9. The CDR3 reads CASTRASGRSEQYF. In nucleotides, the CDR3 is TGTGCCAGCACCAGGGCTAGCGGGAGAAGCGAGCAGTACTTC.

The gene calls are TRBV19 and TRBJ2-7; no firm D call. The CDR3 consists of 14 residues. Trimming shortened V by 4 bases and J by 2 bases, and 12 bases separated the two germline ends. Germline V gene sequence: CDR1 LNHDA, CDR2 SQIVND (reference sequence). CDR3 sequence: CASSTSTDTYEQYF. CDR3 in DNA: TGTGCCAGTAGTACCTCGACGGATACCTACGAGCAGTACTTC.

This clonotype was seen a handful of times. The chain is built from TRBV7-9 and TRBJ1-5, with D unresolved. Germline V gene sequence: CDR1 SEHNR, CDR2 FQNEAQ (reference sequence). V was cut by 7 bases and J by 6 bases, with 19 bases left in between. CDR3 length equals 15 residues. The CDR3 protein is CASTNSVGLAQPQHF. In DNA, the CDR3 is TGTGCCAGCACCAATTCGGTGGGTCTAGCTCAGCCCCAGCATTTT.

The J gene is TRBJ2-5, the V gene TRBV19, with TRBD2 as a possible D gene (5 bases). Germline V gene sequence: CDR1 LNHDA, CDR2 SQIVND (reference sequence). CDR3 length: 14 amino acids. V gave up 6 bases and J gave up 0 bases, with 11 bases separating them. Here the CDR3 reads CASSLPDYQETQYF. CDR3 sequence (DNA): TGTGCCAGTAGCCTACCGGACTACCAAGAGACCCAGTACTTC. Looking up the rest from reference TRBV19 and TRBJ2-5 gives the full variable domain: DGGITQSPKYLFRKEGQNVTLSCEQNLNHDAMYWYRQDPGQGLRLIYYSQIVNDFQKGDIAEGYSVSREKKESFPLTVTSAQKNPTAFYLCASSLPDYQETQYFGPGTRLLVL.

V and J are TRBV25-1 and TRBJ1-1; the match to TRBD1 covers 7 bases. The CDR3 is made up of 13 amino acids. The junction had 7 bases not matched to a gene; V was cut back by 4 bases and J by 8 bases. Germline lookup yields CDR1 MGHDK and CDR2 SYGVNS. CDR3 DNA: TGTGCCAGCAGTGTCACAGGGGCAGAGGAAGCTTTCTTT. Protein sequence: CASSVTGAEEAFF.

In this sample, this clonotype turned up many times. The chain combines TRBV7-3 with TRBJ2-2; perhaps D is TRBD1 or TRBD2 (7 bases each). V was clipped by 2 bases and J by 6 bases, with 13 bases between them. The CDR3 runs 15 residues. Germline V gene lookup returns CDR1 SGHTA and CDR2 FQGTGA. The CDR3 sequence: CASSLRQGGAGELFF. CDR3 coding DNA: TGTGCCAGCAGCTTACGACAGGGAGGGGCCGGGGAGCTGTTTTTT.

By share of the sample, this clonotype is medium-sized. The gene calls are TRBV7-9 and TRBJ2-2; D unresolved. CDR3 length equals 13 residues. Between the trimmed V and J ends, which lost 7 bases and 6 bases, there was a span of 12 bases. Germline V lookup: CDR1 SEHNR, CDR2 FQNEAQ (reference sequence). Here the CDR3 DNA reads TGTGCCAGCATCGACACGACTTCCGGGGAGCTGTTTTTT. This sequence encodes CASIDTTSGELFF.

This chain connects TRBV19 to TRBJ2-2; 8 bases agree with TRBD2. The CDR3 sequence is 15 residues long. Losses at the gene ends were 7 bases for V and 0 bases for J; bases not matched to a gene: 4. Looked up from germline, CDR1 is LNHDA and CDR2 is SQIVND (reference sequence). CDR3 DNA: TGTGCCAGTACAGTTAGCGGGGCGAACACCGGGGAGCTGTTTTTT. This translates into CASTVSGANTGELFF. The whole variable domain, remainder taken from reference TRBV19 and TRBJ2-2, is DGGITQSPKYLFRKEGQNVTLSCEQNLNHDAMYWYRQDPGQGLRLIYYSQIVNDFQKGDIAEGYSVSREKKESFPLTVTSAQKNPTAFYLCASTVSGANTGELFFGEGSRLTVL.

This clonotype was observed a handful of times. The gene calls are TRBV24-1 and TRBJ1-5; tentatively, D is TRBD1 (5 bases). Trimming cost V 9 bases and J 4 bases, with 12 bases left between them. The germline V gene has CDR1 KGHDR and CDR2 SFDVKD. The CDR3 extends over 13 amino acids. This CDR3 reads CATQGTINQPQHF. In DNA form, the CDR3 reads TGTGCCACCCAGGGTACCATAAATCAGCCCCAGCATTTT.

The rearrangement links TRBV20-1 to TRBJ1-2, with D perhaps matching TRBD1 (6 bases). Germline V gene lookup returns CDR1 DFQATT and CDR2 SNEGSKA (reference sequence). V was clipped by 1 base and J by 7 bases, with 10 bases between them. The CDR3 runs 12 residues. The CDR3 spells CSARVGDTGYTF. The CDR3 region has the DNA TGCAGTGCTAGAGTCGGGGACACTGGCTACACCTTC.

The chain carries TRBV29-1 and TRBJ2-1, with 14 bases lining up with TRBD2. This CDR3 contains 14 residues. The V segment lost 6 bases and the J segment 9 bases; nucleotides outside the gene matches: 7. CDR1 is SQVTM and CDR2 is ANQGSEA in the germline V gene. CDR3 coding DNA: TGCAGCGTGCCTGGGACTAGCGGGGGCGTTGAGCAGTTCTTC. This sequence encodes CSVPGTSGGVEQFF.

The chain is built from TRBV3-1 and TRBJ2-1, with 13 bases that match TRBD2. Germline values: CDR1 LGHDT, CDR2 YNNKEL (reference sequence). With V trimmed by 4 bases and J by 0 bases, 21 bases remained unmatched. The CDR3 extends over 23 amino acids. CDR3 region: CASSPSIFKTSGRGGASYNEQFF. DNA of the CDR3: TGTGCCAGCAGCCCTTCGATCTTTAAAACTAGCGGGAGGGGGGGGGCCTCCTACAATGAGCAGTTCTTC.

This chain uses TRBV12-3 or TRBV12-4 with TRBJ1-2, with a tentative D call TRBD1 (5 bases). The CDR3 covers 13 residues. The V gene lost 6 bases and the J gene lost 8 bases, with 16 bases spanning the gap. CDR3 loop: CASSQPREGGYTF. CDR3 nucleotide sequence: TGTGCCAGCAGCCAACCCAGGGAGGGGGGCTACACCTTC.

This clonotype has ten or more counts. The chain joins TRBV6-6 to TRBJ1-1, with D possibly matching TRBD1 (5 bases). The CDR3 extends over 16 amino acids. Germline values: CDR1 MNHNY, CDR2 SVGAGI (reference sequence). Trimming stripped 2 bases from V and 4 bases from J, with 17 bases between. The CDR3 is CASSYAGMYGGTEAFF. The CDR3 nucleotides are TGTGCCAGCAGTTACGCAGGGATGTACGGGGGCACTGAAGCTTTCTTT.

This clonotype was recorded many times. The V gene is TRBV7-2, the J gene TRBJ1-1, with D possibly TRBD1 on 5 matching bases. This CDR3 is built from 13 residues. Germline V gives CDR1 SGHTA, CDR2 FQGNSA. The CDR3 DNA follows: TGTGCAGGCGCCGAACAGGTCAACACTGAAGCTTTCTTT. Its protein product is CAGAEQVNTEAFF.

This clonotype was observed at least ten times. The chain links TRBV9 to TRBJ2-1, with D unclear. V was pared by 2 bases and J by 8 bases, with 14 bases between. The CDR3 has 14 amino acids. Germline-derived CDR1 and CDR2 are SGDLS and YYNGEE. CDR3 in amino acids: CASSVTHLVDEQFF. The CDR3 nucleotides are TGTGCCAGCAGCGTTACACATTTAGTGGATGAGCAGTTCTTC.